Each of the 17 T cell receptor beta chains below was sequenced from the same sample in a study of PD-1 blockade in mismatch repair-deficient tumors. The repertoire was sequenced with immunoSEQ multiplex PCR; TCRdb's copy has only in-frame clones and lacks some. The data contain 49,000 or so clones, over 75% of them singletons. The sequencing used peripheral blood, collected roughly 20 weeks after starting pembrolizumab. The receptors stem from an adult with mismatch repair-deficient cancer.

This chain links TRBV7-9 with TRBJ2-7, with D possibly matching TRBD2 (6 bases). CDR3 length equals 12 residues. CDR1 SEHNR and CDR2 FQNEAQ come from the germline V gene (reference sequence). Trimming cost V 4 bases and J 6 bases, with 10 bases left between them. CDR3 sequence reads: CASSSGLLEQYF. The CDR3 DNA sequence: TGTGCCAGCAGCTCGGGACTCCTCGAGCAGTACTTC.

The chain is built from TRBV7-3 and TRBJ2-2; 8 nucleotides align to TRBD2. Germline CDR1 SGHTA, CDR2 FQGTGA. The CDR3 covers 16 residues. V was pared by 5 bases and J by 6 bases, with 11 bases of the junction left unmatched. The CDR3 nucleotides read TGTGCCAGCAGCCCGGGAGGTAGAGCGGGAGCCGGGGAGCTGTTTTTT. This sequence encodes CASSPGGRAGAGELFF.

The V call is TRBV11-2, the J call TRBJ2-7; D gene uncertain. This CDR3 spans 16 amino acids. Trimming cost V 4 bases and J 4 bases, with 20 bases left between them. The V gene's germline CDR1 is SGHAT and CDR2 FQNNGV. CDR3 bases: TGTGCCAGCAGCTCAAATATTGGACCCGCCTCATACGAGCAGTACTTC. Translating gives CASSSNIGPASYEQYF.

This sequence joins TRBV18 and TRBJ2-3; D gene unclear. Germline V gene lookup returns CDR1 KGHSH and CDR2 LQKENI. V lost 4 bases to trimming and J lost 4 bases, with 6 bases between them. The CDR3 is 12 residues long. CDR3 DNA sequence: TGTGCCAGCTCACTAAAGGCAGATACGCAGTATTTT. It codes for CASSLKADTQYF.

This chain connects TRBV11-3 to TRBJ2-7, with TRBD2 matching over 10 bases. V shed 1 base and J 7 bases; nucleotides not matched to a gene: 13. Germline CDR1 is SGHNT and CDR2 is YENEEA. The CDR3 length is 17 residues. As DNA, the CDR3 is TGTGCCAGCAGCTTAGCCCGTGGGGCTAGCGGGAGTCGAGAGCAGTACTTC. Its protein product is CASSLARGASGSREQYF. The whole variable domain, filled in from reference TRBV11-3 and TRBJ2-7, reads EAGVVQSPRYKIIEKKQPVAFWCNPISGHNTLYWYLQNLGQGPELLIRYENEEAVDDSQLPKDRFSAERLKGVDSTLKIQPAELGDSAVYLCASSLARGASGSREQYFGPGTRLTVT.

V and J are TRBV7-9 and TRBJ2-3, with TRBD2 matching 8 bases. Germline CDR1 is SEHNR and CDR2 is FQNEAQ (reference sequence). There are 16 residues in the CDR3. Trimming at V came to 5 bases and at J to 4 bases, leaving 11 bases not matched to a gene. The CDR3 protein is CASSLRAGAWADTQYF. CDR3 DNA sequence: TGTGCCAGCAGCCTAAGAGCGGGAGCTTGGGCAGATACGCAGTATTTT.

V and J are TRBV12-5 and TRBJ1-1; D possibly corresponds to TRBD1 (5 bases). Deletions cut 6 bases from V and 3 bases from J, with 14 bases between. The CDR3 has 14 residues. The germline V gene has CDR1 LGHNT and CDR2 FRNRAP. CDR3 sequence reads: CASGSWGSDTEAFF. CDR3 in DNA: TGTGCTAGTGGGTCCTGGGGGTCGGACACTGAAGCTTTCTTT.

CDR3 residues: CASSSAGGEQFF. In DNA, the CDR3 is TGTGCCAGCAGCTCCGCCGGGGGTGAGCAGTTCTTC. The chain combines TRBV7-8 with TRBJ2-1; maybe TRBD2 (6 bases). Germline CDR1 reads SGHVS; CDR2 reads FQNEAQ. V lost 4 bases and J lost 9, with 10 bases in between. The CDR3 loop spans 12 amino acids.

The CDR3 spells CASSLGRNTGELFF. CDR3 coding DNA: TGTGCCAGCAGCTTGGGAAGGAACACCGGGGAGCTGTTTTTT. The gene calls are TRBV7-9 and TRBJ2-2, with D hard to call. CDR1 is SEHNR and CDR2 is FQNEAQ in the germline V gene (reference sequence). The CDR3 extends over 14 amino acids. The germline V and J ends were trimmed by 3 bases and 1 base, with 6 bases remaining between them.

This clone turned up a few times. The V and J genes are TRBV15 and TRBJ2-3; 8 nucleotides match TRBD2. The length of the CDR3 is 15 residues. Per germline, CDR1 LNHNV and CDR2 YYDKDF (reference sequence). Losses at the gene ends were 3 bases for V and 3 bases for J; bases not matched to a gene: 5. The CDR3 protein is CATSREAGETDTQYF. The CDR3 bases are TGTGCCACCAGCAGGGAAGCGGGAGAAACAGATACGCAGTATTTT.

The chain couples TRBV9 to TRBJ2-1; 9 bases match TRBD1. Germline lookup yields CDR1 SGDLS and CDR2 YYNGEE. The CDR3 is made up of 15 amino acids. Trimming cost V 4 bases and J 9 bases; bases outside gene matches: 11. DNA of the CDR3: TGTGCCAGCAGCACTCGGGACAGGGAGTTTTTTGAGCAGTTCTTC. Translating gives CASSTRDREFFEQFF.

This sequence joins TRBV11-1 and TRBJ2-5; D perhaps matches TRBD2 (6 bases). CDR3 size: 14 residues. CDR1 is SGHAT, CDR2 FQDESV, per germline (reference sequence). Deletions cut 1 base from V and 2 bases from J, with 8 bases between. In DNA form, the CDR3 reads TGTGCCAGCAGCTTAGTAGGAGGGCAAGAGACCCAGTACTTC. Translated, it gives CASSLVGGQETQYF.

The chain joins TRBV27 to TRBJ1-2, with 7 positions matching TRBD1. Trimming removed 5 bases from V and 4 bases from J; junction bases left unmatched: 4. The CDR3 is 13 amino acids. Germline V gene lookup returns CDR1 MNHEY and CDR2 SMNVEV (reference sequence). Here the CDR3 reads CASSRAGGYGYTF. The CDR3 coding sequence is TGTGCCAGCAGTCGTGCAGGGGGCTATGGCTACACCTTC.

The CDR3 coding sequence is TGTGCCAGTAGTATGTCGGGACCGATCCCCGGGGGGGGCTACACCTTC. Residues: CASSMSGPIPGGGYTF. The chain links TRBV19 to TRBJ1-2; a possible D gene is TRBD1 (5 bases). This CDR3 region has 16 residues. V was clipped by 3 bases and J by 8 bases, with 22 bases between them. Germline V gene data show CDR1 as LNHDA and CDR2 as SQIVND (reference sequence).

The V and J genes are TRBV11-3 and TRBJ2-1; no reliable D call. This CDR3 region has 13 residues. Trimming pared 1 base from V and 7 bases from J, leaving 8 bases between. Germline CDR1 reads SGHNT; CDR2 reads YENEEA. In DNA, the CDR3 is TGTGCCAGCAGCTTAGTTTTAGGAAATGAGCAGTTCTTC. This codes for CASSLVLGNEQFF. The whole variable domain, filled in from reference TRBV11-3 and TRBJ2-1, reads EAGVVQSPRYKIIEKKQPVAFWCNPISGHNTLYWYLQNLGQGPELLIRYENEEAVDDSQLPKDRFSAERLKGVDSTLKIQPAELGDSAVYLCASSLVLGNEQFFGPGTRLTVL.

CDR3 sequence (DNA): TGTGCCAGCAGCGAGACGGGGGGGATAGAGACCCAGTACTTC. Protein sequence: CASSETGGIETQYF. The genes are TRBV7-2 and TRBJ2-5; 8 bases match TRBD2. Germline loops: CDR1 SGHTA, CDR2 FQGNSA. The CDR3 has 14 amino acids. V gave up 5 bases and J gave up 4 bases; unmatched junction bases: 6. The variable domain in full, with the rest retrieved from reference TRBV7-2 and TRBJ2-5, is GAGVSQSPSNKVTEKGKDVELRCDPISGHTALYWYRQSLGQGLEFLIYFQGNSAPDKSGLPSDRFSAERTGGSVSTLTIQRTQQEDSAVYLCASSETGGIETQYFGPGTRLLVL.

This clone was picked up one time. This chain joins TRBV5-1 and TRBJ2-5; unclear D gene. Per germline, CDR1 SGHRS and CDR2 YFSETQ. V lost 0 bases, J lost 1 base, and 7 bases lay in between. The CDR3 has 14 amino acids. The CDR3 loop reads CASSLAQTQETQYF. For the CDR3, the DNA is TGCGCCAGCAGCTTGGCTCAGACCCAAGAGACCCAGTACTTC.